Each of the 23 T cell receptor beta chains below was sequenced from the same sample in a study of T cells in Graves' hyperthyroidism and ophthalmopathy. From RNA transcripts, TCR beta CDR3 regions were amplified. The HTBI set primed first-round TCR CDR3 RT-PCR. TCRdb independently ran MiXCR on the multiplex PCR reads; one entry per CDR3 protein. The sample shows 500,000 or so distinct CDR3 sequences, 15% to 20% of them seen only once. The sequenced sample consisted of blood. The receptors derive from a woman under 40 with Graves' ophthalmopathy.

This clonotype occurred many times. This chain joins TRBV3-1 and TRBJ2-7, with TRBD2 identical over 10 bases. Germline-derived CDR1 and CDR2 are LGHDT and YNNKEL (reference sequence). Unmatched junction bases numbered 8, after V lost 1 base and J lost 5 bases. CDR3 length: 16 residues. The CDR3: CASSQVGTSVTNEQYF. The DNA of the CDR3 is TGTGCCAGCAGCCAAGTCGGGACTAGCGTAACGAACGAGCAGTACTTC.

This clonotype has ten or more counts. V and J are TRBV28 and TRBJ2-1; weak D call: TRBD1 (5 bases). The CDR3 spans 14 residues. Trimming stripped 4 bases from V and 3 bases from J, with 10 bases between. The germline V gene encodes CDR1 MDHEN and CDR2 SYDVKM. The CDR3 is CASSYRTIYNEQFF. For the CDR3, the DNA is TGTGCCAGCAGTTACCGGACAATCTACAATGAGCAGTTCTTC.

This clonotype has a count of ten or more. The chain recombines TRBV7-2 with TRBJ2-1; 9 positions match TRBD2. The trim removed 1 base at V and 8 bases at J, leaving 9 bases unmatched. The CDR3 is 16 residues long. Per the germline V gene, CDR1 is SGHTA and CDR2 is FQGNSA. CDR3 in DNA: TGTGCCAGCAGCTTAGATGCGGGAGGGATACGGGATGAGCAGTTCTTC. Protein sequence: CASSLDAGGIRDEQFF.

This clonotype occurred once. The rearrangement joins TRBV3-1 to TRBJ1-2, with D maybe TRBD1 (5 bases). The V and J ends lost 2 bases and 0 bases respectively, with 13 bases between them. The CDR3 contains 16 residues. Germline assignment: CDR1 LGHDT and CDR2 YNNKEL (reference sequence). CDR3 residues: CASSQSGDGSNYGYTF. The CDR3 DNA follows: TGTGCCAGCAGCCAATCGGGGGACGGATCTAACTATGGCTACACCTTC.

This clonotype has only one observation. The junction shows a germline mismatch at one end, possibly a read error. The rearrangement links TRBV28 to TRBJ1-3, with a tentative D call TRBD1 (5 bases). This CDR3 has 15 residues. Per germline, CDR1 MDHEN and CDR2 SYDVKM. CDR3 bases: TGTGCCAGTAGTTTCGGAGGGGTGGGTGGAAACACCATATATTTT. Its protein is CASSFGGVGGNTIYF.

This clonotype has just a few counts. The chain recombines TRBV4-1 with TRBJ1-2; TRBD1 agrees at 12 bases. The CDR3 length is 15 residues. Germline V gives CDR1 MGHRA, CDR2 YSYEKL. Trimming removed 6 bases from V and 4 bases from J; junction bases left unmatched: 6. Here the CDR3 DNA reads TGCGCCAGCAGAGCGGGGACAGGGGGCCTCTATGGCTACACCTTC. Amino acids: CASRAGTGGLYGYTF.

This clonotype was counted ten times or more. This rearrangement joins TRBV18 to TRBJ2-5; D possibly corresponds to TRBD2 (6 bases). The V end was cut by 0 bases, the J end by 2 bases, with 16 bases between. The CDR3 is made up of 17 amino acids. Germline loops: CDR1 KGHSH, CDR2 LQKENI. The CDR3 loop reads CASSPPPGAPEQETQYF. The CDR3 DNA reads TGTGCCAGCTCACCACCCCCGGGAGCCCCCGAGCAAGAGACCCAGTACTTC.

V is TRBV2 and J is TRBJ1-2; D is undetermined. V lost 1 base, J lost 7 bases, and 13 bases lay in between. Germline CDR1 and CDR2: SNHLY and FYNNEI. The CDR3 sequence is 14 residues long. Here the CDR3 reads CASSEVGGVSGYTF. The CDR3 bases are TGTGCCAGCAGTGAAGTAGGCGGAGTATCTGGCTACACCTTC. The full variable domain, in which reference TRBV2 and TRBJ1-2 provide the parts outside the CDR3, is EPEVTQTPSHQVTQMGQEVILRCVPISNHLYFYWYRQILGQKVEFLVSFYNNEISEKSEIFDDQFSVERPDGSNFTLKIRSTKLEDSAMYFCASSEVGGVSGYTFGSGTRLTVV.

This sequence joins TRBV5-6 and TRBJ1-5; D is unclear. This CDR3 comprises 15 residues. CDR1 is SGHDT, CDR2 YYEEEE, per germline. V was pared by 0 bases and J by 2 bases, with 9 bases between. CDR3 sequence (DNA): TGTGCCAGCAGCTTGGGGTCCCAGGGCAATCAGCCCCAGCATTTT. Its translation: CASSLGSQGNQPQHF. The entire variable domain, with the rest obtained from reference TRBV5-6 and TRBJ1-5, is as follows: DAGVTQSPTHLIKTRGQQVTLRCSPKSGHDTVSWYQQALGQGPQFIFQYYEEEERQRGNFPDRFSGHQFPNYSSELNVNALLLGDSALYLCASSLGSQGNQPQHFGDGTRLSIL.

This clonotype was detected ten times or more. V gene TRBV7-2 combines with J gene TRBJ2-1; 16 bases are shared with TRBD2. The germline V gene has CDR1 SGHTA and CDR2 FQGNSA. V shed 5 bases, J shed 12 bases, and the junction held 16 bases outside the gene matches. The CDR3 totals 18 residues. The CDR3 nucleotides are TGTGCCAGCAGCCTGGGACTAGCGGGAGGGCCGGGGGGGGGCCGGCAGTTCTTC. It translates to CASSLGLAGGPGGGRQFF.

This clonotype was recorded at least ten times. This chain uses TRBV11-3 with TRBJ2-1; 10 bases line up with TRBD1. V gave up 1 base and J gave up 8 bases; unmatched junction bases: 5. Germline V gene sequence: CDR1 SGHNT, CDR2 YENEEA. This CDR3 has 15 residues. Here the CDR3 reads CASSLVGTGAYEQFF. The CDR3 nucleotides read TGTGCCAGCAGCTTAGTCGGGACAGGGGCGTATGAGCAGTTCTTC.

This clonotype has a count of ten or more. CDR3 in amino acids: CASSPDRRYEQYF. The CDR3 bases are TGTGCCAGCAGCCCGGACAGACGCTACGAGCAGTACTTC. The genes are TRBV7-2 and TRBJ2-7, with D possibly TRBD1 on 6 matching bases. Germline V CDR1 and CDR2: SGHTA, FQGNSA. The V end was cut by 5 bases, the J end by 3 bases, with 11 bases between. CDR3 length equals 13 residues.

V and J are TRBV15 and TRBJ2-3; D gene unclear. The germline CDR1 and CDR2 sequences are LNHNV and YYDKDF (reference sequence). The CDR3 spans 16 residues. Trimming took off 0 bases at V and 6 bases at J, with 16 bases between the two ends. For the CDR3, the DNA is TGTGCCACCAGCAGAGAAGCTATTACCCTCTCGGATACGCAGTATTTT. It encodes CATSREAITLSDTQYF.

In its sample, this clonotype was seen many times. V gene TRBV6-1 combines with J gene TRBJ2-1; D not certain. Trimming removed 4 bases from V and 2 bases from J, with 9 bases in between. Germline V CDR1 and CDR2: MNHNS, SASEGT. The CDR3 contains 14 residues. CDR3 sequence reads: CASSGLGTYNEQFF. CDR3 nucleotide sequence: TGTGCCAGCAGTGGACTGGGTACCTACAATGAGCAGTTCTTC.

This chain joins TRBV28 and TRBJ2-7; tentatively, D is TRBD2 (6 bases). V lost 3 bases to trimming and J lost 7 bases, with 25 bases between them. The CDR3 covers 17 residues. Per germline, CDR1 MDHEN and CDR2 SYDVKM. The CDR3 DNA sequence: TGTGCCAGCAGTTTCGCGACCGGGACCGCGCGCCGGGGGGAGCAGTACTTC. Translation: CASSFATGTARRGEQYF.

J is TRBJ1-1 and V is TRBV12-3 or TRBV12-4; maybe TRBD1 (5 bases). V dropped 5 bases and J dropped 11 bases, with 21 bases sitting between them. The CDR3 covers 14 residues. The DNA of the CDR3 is TGTGCCAGCAGTCACTCTCCAGGGATCACGTCGGCTTTCTTT. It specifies CASSHSPGITSAFF.

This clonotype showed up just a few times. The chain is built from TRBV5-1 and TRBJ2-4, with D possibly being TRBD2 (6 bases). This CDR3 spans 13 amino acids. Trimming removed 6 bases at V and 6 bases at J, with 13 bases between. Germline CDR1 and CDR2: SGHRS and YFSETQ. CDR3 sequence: CASNAGPGNIQYF. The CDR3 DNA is TGCGCCAGCAATGCGGGGCCGGGAAACATTCAGTACTTC.

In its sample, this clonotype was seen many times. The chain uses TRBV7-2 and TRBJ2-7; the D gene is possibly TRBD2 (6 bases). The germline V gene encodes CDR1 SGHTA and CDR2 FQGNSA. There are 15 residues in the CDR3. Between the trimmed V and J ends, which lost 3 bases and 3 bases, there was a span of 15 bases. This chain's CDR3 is CASSFGGIEIYEQYF. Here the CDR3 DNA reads TGTGCCAGCAGCTTCGGCGGGATCGAAATCTACGAGCAGTACTTC.

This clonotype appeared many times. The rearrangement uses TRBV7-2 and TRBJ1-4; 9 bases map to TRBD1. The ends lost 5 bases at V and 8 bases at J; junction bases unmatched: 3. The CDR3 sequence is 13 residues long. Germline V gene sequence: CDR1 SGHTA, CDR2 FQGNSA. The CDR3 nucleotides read TGTGCCAGCAGCCAGGACAGGGGAGAAAAACTGTTTTTT. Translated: CASSQDRGEKLFF.

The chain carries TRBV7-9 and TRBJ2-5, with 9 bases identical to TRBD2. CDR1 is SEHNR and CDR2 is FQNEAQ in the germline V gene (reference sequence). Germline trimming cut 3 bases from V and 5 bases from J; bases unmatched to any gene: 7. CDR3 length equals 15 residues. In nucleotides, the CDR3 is TGTGCCAGCAGCTTCTATAGCGGGAGTAGGGAGACCCAGTACTTC. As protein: CASSFYSGSRETQYF. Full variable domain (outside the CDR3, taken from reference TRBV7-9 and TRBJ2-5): DTGVSQNPRHKITKRGQNVTFRCDPISEHNRLYWYRQTLGQGPEFLTYFQNEAQLEKSRLLSDRFSAERPKGSFSTLEIQRTEQGDSAMYLCASSFYSGSRETQYFGPGTRLLVL.

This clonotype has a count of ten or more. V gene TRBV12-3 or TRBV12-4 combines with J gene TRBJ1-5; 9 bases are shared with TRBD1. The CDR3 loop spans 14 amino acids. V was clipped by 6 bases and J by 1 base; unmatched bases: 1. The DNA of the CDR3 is TGTGCCAGCAGGACAGGGGGAAGCAATCAGCCCCAGCATTTT. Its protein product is CASRTGGSNQPQHF.

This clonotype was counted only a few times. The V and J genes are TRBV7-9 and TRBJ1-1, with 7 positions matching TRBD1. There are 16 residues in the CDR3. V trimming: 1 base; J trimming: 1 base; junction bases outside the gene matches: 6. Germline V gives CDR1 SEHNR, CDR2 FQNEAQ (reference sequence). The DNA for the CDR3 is TGTGCCAGCAGCTTAGGGGCAGGGGGTAGGAACACTGAAGCTTTCTTT. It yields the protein CASSLGAGGRNTEAFF.

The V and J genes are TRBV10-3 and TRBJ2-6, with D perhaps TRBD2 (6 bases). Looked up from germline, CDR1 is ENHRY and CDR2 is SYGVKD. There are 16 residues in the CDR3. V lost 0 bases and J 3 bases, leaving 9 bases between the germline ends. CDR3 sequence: CAISESGGFGANVLTF. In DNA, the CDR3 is TGTGCCATCAGTGAGTCTGGGGGGTTTGGGGCCAACGTCCTGACTTTC.